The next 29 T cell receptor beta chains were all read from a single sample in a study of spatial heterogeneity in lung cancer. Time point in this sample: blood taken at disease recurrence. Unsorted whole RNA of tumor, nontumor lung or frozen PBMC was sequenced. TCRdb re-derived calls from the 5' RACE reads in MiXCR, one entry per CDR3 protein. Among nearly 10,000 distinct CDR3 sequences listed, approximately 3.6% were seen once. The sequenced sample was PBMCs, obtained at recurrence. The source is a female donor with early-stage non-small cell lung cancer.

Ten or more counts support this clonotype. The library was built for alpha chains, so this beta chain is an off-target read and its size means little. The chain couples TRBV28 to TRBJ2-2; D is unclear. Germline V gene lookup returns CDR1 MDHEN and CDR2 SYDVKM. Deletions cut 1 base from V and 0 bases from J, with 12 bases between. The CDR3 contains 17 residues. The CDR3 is CASSLSGWAPNTGELFF. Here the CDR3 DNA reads TGTGCCAGCAGTTTATCGGGCTGGGCGCCGAACACCGGGGAGCTGTTTTTT.

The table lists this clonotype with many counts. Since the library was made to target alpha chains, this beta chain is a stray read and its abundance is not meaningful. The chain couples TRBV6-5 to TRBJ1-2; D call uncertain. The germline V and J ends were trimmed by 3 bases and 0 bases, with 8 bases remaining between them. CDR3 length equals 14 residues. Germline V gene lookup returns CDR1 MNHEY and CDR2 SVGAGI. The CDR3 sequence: CASSYGQTNYGYTF. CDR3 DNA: TGTGCCAGCAGTTATGGCCAGACTAACTATGGCTACACCTTC.

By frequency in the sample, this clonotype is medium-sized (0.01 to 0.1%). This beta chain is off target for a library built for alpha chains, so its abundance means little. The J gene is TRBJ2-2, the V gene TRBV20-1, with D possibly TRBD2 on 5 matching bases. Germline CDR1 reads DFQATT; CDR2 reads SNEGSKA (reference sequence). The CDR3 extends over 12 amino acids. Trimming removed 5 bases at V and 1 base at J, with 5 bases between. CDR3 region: CSARENTGELFF. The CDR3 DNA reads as TGCAGTGCTCGGGAGAACACCGGGGAGCTGTTTTTT.

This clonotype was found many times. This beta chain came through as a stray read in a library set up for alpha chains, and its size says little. CDR3 nucleotides: TGCGCCAGCAGCAACCGGCAGGGGGCTGCGAACACTGAAGCTTTCTTT. Amino acids: CASSNRQGAANTEAFF. The chain employs TRBV5-1 and TRBJ1-1; 8 bases line up with TRBD1. Unmatched junction bases numbered 9, after V lost 4 bases and J lost 1 base. This CDR3 contains 16 residues. Germline V gene lookup returns CDR1 SGHRS and CDR2 YFSETQ.

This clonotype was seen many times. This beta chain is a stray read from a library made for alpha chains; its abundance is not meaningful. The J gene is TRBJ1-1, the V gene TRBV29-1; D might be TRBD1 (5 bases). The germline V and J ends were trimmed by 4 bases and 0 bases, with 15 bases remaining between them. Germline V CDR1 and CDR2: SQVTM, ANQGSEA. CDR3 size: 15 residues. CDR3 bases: TGCAGCGTTGGGGCAGGGTGGGCAATGAACACTGAAGCTTTCTTT. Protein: CSVGAGWAMNTEAFF.

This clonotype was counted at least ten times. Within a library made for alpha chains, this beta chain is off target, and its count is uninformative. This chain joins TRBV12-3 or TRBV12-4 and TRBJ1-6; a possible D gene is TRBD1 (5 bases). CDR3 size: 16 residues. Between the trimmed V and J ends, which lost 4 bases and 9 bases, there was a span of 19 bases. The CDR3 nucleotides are TGTGCCAGCAGTTACGCTTTGGGGACGGGTACTTCACCCCTCCACTTT. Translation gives CASSYALGTGTSPLHF.

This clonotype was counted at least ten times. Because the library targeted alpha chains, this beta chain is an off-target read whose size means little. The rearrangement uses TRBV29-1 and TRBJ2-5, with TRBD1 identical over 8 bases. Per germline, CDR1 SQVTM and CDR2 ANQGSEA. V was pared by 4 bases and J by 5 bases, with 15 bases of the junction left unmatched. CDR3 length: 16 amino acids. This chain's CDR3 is CSVVEVDRGNIETQYF. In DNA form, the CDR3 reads TGCAGCGTTGTGGAGGTCGACAGGGGAAATATTGAGACCCAGTACTTC.

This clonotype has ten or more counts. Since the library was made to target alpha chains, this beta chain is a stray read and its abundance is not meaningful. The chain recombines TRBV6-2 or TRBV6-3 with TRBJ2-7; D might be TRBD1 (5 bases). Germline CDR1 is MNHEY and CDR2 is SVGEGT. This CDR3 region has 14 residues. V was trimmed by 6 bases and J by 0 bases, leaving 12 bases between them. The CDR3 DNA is TGTGCCAGCAGGCGGACACTCAGCTCCTACGAGCAGTACTTC. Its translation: CASRRTLSSYEQYF.

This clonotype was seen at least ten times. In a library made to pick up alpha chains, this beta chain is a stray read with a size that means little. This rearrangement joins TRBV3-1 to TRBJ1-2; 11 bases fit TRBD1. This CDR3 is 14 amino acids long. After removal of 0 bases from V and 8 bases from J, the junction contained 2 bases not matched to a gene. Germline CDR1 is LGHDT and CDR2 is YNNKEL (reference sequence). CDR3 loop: CASSQDGQGAGYTF. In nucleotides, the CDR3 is TGTGCCAGCAGCCAAGATGGACAGGGGGCCGGCTACACCTTC.

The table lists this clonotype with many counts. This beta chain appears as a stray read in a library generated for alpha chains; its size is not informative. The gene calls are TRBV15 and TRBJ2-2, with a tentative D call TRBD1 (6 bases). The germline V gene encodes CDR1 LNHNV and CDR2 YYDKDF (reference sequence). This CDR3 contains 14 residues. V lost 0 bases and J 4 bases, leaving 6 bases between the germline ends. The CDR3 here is CATSRDRGTGELFF. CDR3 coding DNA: TGTGCCACCAGCAGAGACAGGGGCACCGGGGAGCTGTTTTTT.

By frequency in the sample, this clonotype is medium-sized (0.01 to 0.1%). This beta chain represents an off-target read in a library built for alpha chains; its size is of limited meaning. The CDR3 spells CSVQYGTDNEQFF. The CDR3 DNA reads TGCAGCGTTCAATATGGGACGGACAATGAGCAGTTCTTC. This chain joins TRBV29-1 and TRBJ2-1; D may match TRBD1 or TRBD2 (5 bases each). CDR3 length: 13 residues. The V gene lost 5 bases and the J gene lost 5 bases, with 13 bases spanning the gap. Germline V gives CDR1 SQVTM, CDR2 ANQGSEA.

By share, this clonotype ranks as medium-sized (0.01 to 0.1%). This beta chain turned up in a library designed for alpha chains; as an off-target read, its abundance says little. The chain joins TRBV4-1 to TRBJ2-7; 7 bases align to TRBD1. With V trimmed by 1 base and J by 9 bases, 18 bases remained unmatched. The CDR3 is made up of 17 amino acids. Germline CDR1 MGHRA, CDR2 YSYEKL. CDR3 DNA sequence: TGCGCCAGCAGCCAAGTCCCTCCTCGGGACAGCCCTCAGTGGCAGTACTTC. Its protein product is CASSQVPPRDSPQWQYF.

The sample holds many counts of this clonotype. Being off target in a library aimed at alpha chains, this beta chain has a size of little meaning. The CDR3 sequence is CASSLGIGGQGNSPLHF. CDR3 bases: TGTGCCAGCAGTTTAGGAATCGGCGGACAGGGGAATTCACCCCTCCACTTT. The chain has TRBV28 and TRBJ1-6; 9 bases map to TRBD1. This CDR3 has 17 amino acids. V was pared by 2 bases and J by 7 bases, with 9 bases of the junction left unmatched. Germline CDR1 is MDHEN and CDR2 is SYDVKM.

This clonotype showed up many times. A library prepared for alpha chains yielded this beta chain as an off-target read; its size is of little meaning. The CDR3 DNA follows: TGTGCCAGCAGTTCCGATTCTGGGGCCAACGTCCTGACTTTC. Encoded protein: CASSSDSGANVLTF. The J gene is TRBJ2-6, the V gene TRBV7-8; D call uncertain. Germline V gene lookup returns CDR1 SGHVS and CDR2 FQNEAQ. The CDR3 sequence is 14 residues long. V lost 6 bases to trimming and J lost 1 base, with 7 bases between them. The full variable domain, completed using reference TRBV7-8 and TRBJ2-6, is GAGVSQSPRYKVAKRGQDVALRCDPISGHVSLFWYQQALGQGPEFLTYFQNEAQLDKSGLPSDRFFAERPEGSVSTLKIQRTQQEDSAVYLCASSSDSGANVLTFGAGSRLTVL.

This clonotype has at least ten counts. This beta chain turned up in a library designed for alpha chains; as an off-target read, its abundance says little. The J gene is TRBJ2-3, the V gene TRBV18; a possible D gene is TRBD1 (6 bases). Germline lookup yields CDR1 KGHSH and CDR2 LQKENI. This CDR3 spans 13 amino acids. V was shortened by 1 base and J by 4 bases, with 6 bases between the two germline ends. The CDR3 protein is CASSPQGADTQYF. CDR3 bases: TGTGCCAGCTCACCACAGGGGGCAGATACGCAGTATTTT.

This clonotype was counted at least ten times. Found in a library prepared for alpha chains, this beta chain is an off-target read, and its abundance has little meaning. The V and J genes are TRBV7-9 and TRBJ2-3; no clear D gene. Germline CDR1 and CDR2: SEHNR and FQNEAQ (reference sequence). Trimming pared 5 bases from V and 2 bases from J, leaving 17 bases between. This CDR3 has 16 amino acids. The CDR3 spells CASSDRSPSFTDTQYF. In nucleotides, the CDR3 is TGTGCCAGCAGCGATCGCTCCCCCAGCTTCACAGATACGCAGTATTTT.

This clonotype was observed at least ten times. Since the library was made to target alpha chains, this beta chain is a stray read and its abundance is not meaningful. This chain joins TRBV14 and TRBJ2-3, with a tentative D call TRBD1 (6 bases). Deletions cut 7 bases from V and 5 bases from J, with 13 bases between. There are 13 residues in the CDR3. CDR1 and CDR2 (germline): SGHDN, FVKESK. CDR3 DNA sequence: TGTGCCAGCAAAGGACAGCCCGAAGATACGCAGTATTTT. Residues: CASKGQPEDTQYF.

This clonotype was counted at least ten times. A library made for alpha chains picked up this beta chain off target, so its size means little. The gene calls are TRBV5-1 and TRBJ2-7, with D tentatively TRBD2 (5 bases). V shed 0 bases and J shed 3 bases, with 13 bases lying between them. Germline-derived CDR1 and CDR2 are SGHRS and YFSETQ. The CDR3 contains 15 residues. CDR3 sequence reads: CASSLDGIGVYEQYF. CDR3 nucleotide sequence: TGCGCCAGCAGCTTGGATGGGATCGGGGTCTACGAGCAGTACTTC.

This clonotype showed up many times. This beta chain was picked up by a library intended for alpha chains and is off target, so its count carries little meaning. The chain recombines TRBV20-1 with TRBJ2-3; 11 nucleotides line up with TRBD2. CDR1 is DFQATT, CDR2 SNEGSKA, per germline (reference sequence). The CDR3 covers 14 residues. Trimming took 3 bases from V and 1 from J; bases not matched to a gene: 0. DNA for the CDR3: TGCAGTGCTAGGACTAGCGGGGGCACAGATACGCAGTATTTT. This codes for CSARTSGGTDTQYF.

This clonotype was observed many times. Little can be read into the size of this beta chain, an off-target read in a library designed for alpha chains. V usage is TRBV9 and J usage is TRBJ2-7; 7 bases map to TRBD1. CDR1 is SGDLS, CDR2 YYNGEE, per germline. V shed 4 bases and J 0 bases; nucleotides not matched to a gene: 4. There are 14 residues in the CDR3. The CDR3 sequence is CASSPGTASYEQYF. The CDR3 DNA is TGTGCCAGCAGCCCCGGGACAGCCTCCTACGAGCAGTACTTC. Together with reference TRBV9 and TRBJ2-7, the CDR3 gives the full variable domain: DSGVTQTPKHLITATGQRVTLRCSPRSGDLSVYWYQQSLDQGLQFLIQYYNGEERAKGNILERFSAQQFPDLHSELNLSSLELGDSALYFCASSPGTASYEQYFGPGTRLTVT.

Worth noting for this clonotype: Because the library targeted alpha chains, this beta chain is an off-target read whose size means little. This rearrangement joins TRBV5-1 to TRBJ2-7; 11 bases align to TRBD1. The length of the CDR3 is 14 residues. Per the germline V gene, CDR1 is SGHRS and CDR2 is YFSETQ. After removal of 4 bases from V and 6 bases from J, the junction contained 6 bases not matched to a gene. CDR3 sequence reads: CASSVGQGVPEQYF. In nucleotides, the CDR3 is TGCGCCAGCAGCGTGGGACAGGGGGTTCCCGAGCAGTACTTC.

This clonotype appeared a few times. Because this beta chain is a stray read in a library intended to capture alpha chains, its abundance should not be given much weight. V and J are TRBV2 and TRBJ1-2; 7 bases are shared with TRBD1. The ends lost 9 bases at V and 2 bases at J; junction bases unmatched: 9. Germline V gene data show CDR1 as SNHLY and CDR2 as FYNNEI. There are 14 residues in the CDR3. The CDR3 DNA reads TGTGCCAGTAAGCAGGGACAGACCAACTATGGCTACACCTTC. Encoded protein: CASKQGQTNYGYTF.

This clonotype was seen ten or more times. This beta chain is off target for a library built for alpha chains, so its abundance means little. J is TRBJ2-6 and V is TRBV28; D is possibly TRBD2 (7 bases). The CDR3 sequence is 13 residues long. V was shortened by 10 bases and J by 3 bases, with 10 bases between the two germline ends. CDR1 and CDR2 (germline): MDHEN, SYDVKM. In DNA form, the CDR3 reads TGTGCCACGGGGGGCAATGGGGCCAACGTCCTGACTTTC. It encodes CATGGNGANVLTF. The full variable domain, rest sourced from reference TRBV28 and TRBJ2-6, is DVKVTQSSRYLVKRTGEKVFLECVQDMDHENMFWYRQDPGLGLRLIYFSYDVKMKEKGDIPEGYSVSREKKERFSLILESASTNQTSMYLCATGGNGANVLTFGAGSRLTVL.

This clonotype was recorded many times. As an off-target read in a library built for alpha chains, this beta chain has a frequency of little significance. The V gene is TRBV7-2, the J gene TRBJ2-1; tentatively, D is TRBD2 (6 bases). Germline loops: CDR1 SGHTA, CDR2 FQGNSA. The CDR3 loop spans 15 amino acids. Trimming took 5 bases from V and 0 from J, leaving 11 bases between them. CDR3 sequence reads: CASSLRGNSYNEQFF. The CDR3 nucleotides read TGTGCCAGCAGCCTCCGGGGGAACTCCTACAATGAGCAGTTCTTC.

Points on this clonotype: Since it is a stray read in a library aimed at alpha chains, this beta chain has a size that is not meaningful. The CDR3 is CASSYSAVPYEQYF. CDR3 DNA sequence: TGTGCCAGCAGTTACTCGGCAGTGCCCTACGAGCAGTACTTC. V is TRBV6-5 and J is TRBJ2-7; D is unclear. CDR1 is MNHEY and CDR2 is SVGAGI in the germline V gene. With 0 bases removed from V and 2 bases from J, the gap between germline ends came to 8 bases. The CDR3 length is 14 residues.

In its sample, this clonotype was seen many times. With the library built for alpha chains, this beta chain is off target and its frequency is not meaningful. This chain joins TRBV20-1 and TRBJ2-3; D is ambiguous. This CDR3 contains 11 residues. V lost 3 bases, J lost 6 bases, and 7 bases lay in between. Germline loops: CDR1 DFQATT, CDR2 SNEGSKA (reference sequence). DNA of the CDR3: TGCAGTGCTAGTAGAACCGATACGCAGTATTTT. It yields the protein CSASRTDTQYF.

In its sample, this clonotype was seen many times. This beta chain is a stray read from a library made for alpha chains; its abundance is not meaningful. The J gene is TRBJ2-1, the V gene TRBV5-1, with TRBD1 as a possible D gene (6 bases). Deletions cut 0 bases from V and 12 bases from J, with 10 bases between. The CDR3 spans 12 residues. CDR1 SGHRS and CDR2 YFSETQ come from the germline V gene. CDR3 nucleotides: TGCGCCAGCAGCTTGGATGAGGGGGTGCAGTTCTTC. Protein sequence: CASSLDEGVQFF. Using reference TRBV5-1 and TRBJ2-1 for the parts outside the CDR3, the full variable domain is KAGVTQTPRYLIKTRGQQVTLSCSPISGHRSVSWYQQTPGQGLQFLFEYFSETQRNKGNFPGRFSGRQFSNSRSEMNVSTLELGDSALYLCASSLDEGVQFFGPGTRLTVL.

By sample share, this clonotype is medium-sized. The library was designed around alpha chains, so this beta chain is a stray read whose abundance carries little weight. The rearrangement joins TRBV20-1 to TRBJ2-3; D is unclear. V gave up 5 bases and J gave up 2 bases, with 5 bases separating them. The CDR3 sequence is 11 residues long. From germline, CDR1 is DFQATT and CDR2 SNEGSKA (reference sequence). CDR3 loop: CSAPITDTQYF. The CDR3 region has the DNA TGCAGTGCTCCAATCACAGATACGCAGTATTTT.

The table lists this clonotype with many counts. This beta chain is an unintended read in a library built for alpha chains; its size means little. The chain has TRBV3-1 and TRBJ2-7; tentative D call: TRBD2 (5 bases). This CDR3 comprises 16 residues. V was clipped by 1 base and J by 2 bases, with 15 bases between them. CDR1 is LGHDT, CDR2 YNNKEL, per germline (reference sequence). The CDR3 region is CASSQADLAETYEQYF. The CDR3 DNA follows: TGTGCCAGCAGCCAAGCGGACCTAGCCGAGACCTACGAGCAGTACTTC.